These T cell receptor beta chains were read from a single sample in a study of blood T cell repertoires in COVID-19. Measured with immunoSEQ multiplex PCR; TCRdb has only the in-frame clones, and not every one. The top ten hold 6.3% of the sample, which has fewer than 300,000 clones, 90% seen once. Sequenced: peripheral blood. These receptor sequences come from a woman between 50 and 59 years old with COVID-19, enrolled during active disease. Each CDR3 is given with its conserved first and last residue. The order of the fields is J gene, D gene, V gene, clone size, CDR3 DNA, CDR3 protein. D genes are given only for firm matches. A clone size is listed for some rows: how often the clone was seen (once, few, many), or a class if it is expanded.

TRBJ2-1 TRBD2 TRBV5-6 - TGTGCCAGCAGCGGTGGGACTAGCGGGTTGACCAATGAGCAGTTCTTC CASSGGTSGLTNEQFF
TRBJ2-7 - TRBV19 - TGTGCCAGTAAAAATCTCAGGGGATCCCCCTACGAGCAGTACTTC CASKNLRGSPYEQYF
TRBJ2-1 TRBD1 TRBV15 - TGTGCCACCAGCAGAGACCGGGACAGTCGCCTTTGGTCTGCTGCCAATGAGCAGTTCTTC CATSRDRDSRLWSAANEQFF
TRBJ2-7 TRBD2 TRBV19 - TGTGCCAGTAGTATAGCCGCGGGAGGGCCCTACGAGCAGTACTTC CASSIAAGGPYEQYF
TRBJ2-7 - TRBV6-5 - TGTGCCAGCAGGCCACGCCAGGGGCCTACCTACGAGCAGTACTTC CASRPRQGPTYEQYF
TRBJ1-2 TRBD1 TRBV29-1 - TGCAGCGTGGAACAGGGGCTAAACAACTATGGCTACACCTTC CSVEQGLNNYGYTF
TRBJ2-3 TRBD1 TRBV5-8 - TGTGCCAGCAGCCCCCCCATAGGACAGGGTGGCGCAGATACGCAGTATTTT CASSPPIGQGGADTQYF
TRBJ2-3 - TRBV19 few TGTGCCAGTAGTATCTCCCCGGAGGCAGATACGCAGTATTTT CASSISPEADTQYF
TRBJ1-1 TRBD1 TRBV30 - TGTGCCTGGGACAGGGGAGGTATCACTGAAGCTTTCTTT CAWDRGGITEAFF
TRBJ2-7 TRBD1 TRBV30 - TGTGCCTGGAGTGACGGGACAGGGCCCAACGAGCAGTACTTC CAWSDGTGPNEQYF
TRBJ2-6 TRBD2 TRBV6-2/TRBV6-3 - TGTGCCAGCAGCTCTACGGTAAGGACTAGCGGAGCTAGCTCTGGGGCCAACGTCCTGACTTTC CASSSTVRTSGASSGANVLTF
TRBJ1-6 - TRBV28 - TGTGCCAGCAGTTTACAGGTCGGCAATTCACCCCTCCACTTT CASSLQVGNSPLHF
TRBJ1-3 - TRBV6-5 - TGTGCCAGCAGTTACGGGGGGAACTCTGGAAACACCATATATTTT CASSYGGNSGNTIYF
TRBJ2-1 TRBD2 TRBV10-3 - TGTGCCATCAGTGAGCCCTCAATAGCGGGAGGACACAATGAGCAGTTCTTC CAISEPSIAGGHNEQFF
TRBJ2-3 TRBD2 TRBV20-1 - TGCAGTGCTAGTAGGTCCCTAGCGGGAGGAACAGATACGCAGTATTTT CSASRSLAGGTDTQYF
TRBJ1-1 - TRBV16 - TGTGCCAGCAGCCCGAAAGGACTGAAGAACACTGAAGCTTTCTTT CASSPKGLKNTEAFF
TRBJ1-4 - TRBV7-2 - TGTGCCAGCAGCTCACGAGATAATGAAAAACTGTTTTTT CASSSRDNEKLFF
TRBJ1-2 - TRBV2 - TGTGCCAGCAGTGTTACCCCACAGGGTAACTATGGCTACACCTTC CASSVTPQGNYGYTF
TRBJ1-1 TRBD1 TRBV2 once TGTGCCAGCAGTGTCGGGACAGGGAACACTGAAGCTTTCTTT CASSVGTGNTEAFF
TRBJ2-1 TRBD2 TRBV3-1/TRBV3-2 - TGTGCCAGCAGCCCCCCCCTTCTTAGCGGGAGGGAGCAGTTCTTC CASSPPLLSGREQFF
TRBJ2-1 TRBD2 TRBV10-3 - TGTGCCATCAGTACCTCTCTAGCGGGAGTCTACAATGAGCAGTTCTTC CAISTSLAGVYNEQFF
TRBJ1-5 TRBD1 TRBV30 - TGTGCCTGGGGGACAGGTAGCAATCAGCCCCAGCATTTT CAWGTGSNQPQHF
TRBJ2-1 TRBD2 TRBV19 - TGTGCCAGTAGTACCCCCCGGACTAGCGTAGGAAATGAGCAGTTCTTC CASSTPRTSVGNEQFF
TRBJ2-3 TRBD2 TRBV7-9 - TGTGCCAGCAGCTTCCGCCAAGCGGGAGAGGGGAATACGCAGTATTTT CASSFRQAGEGNTQYF
TRBJ1-2 - TRBV5-4 - TGTGCCAGCAGCTGGCCCTTGTCGACAGGTGAGGGCTACACCTTC CASSWPLSTGEGYTF
TRBJ2-5 TRBD1 TRBV5-6 - TGTGCCAGCAGCTTGAAGGCAGGGGGACCGGTGGAGACCCAGTACTTC CASSLKAGGPVETQYF
TRBJ1-5 - TRBV27 - TGTGCCAGCAGGGAGGCAGTAAACAATCAGCCCCAGCATTTT CASREAVNNQPQHF
TRBJ2-5 - TRBV7-6 - TGTGCCAGCAGCTTAGTCCAGGAAGAGACCCAGTACTTC CASSLVQEETQYF
TRBJ2-1 TRBD2 TRBV9 - TGTGCCAGCAGCCTAGCTAGCGGTGAGCAGTTCTTC CASSLASGEQFF
TRBJ2-5 - TRBV30 few TGTGCCTGGAGTCCAGGACAGTTAGTGCGCCAGTACTTC CAWSPGQLVRQYF
TRBJ2-7 - TRBV7-2 - TGTGCCAGCACCCCTACAGGGGGGGCCTACGAGCAGTACTTC CASTPTGGAYEQYF
TRBJ2-7 TRBD2 TRBV6-6 - TGTGCCAGCAGCCAACTAGCGGACTACGAGCAGTACTTC CASSQLADYEQYF
TRBJ1-2 TRBD1 TRBV11-2 - TGTGCCAGCAGCTCACGATGGTGGGACAGGGGTAATCATGGCTACACCTTC CASSSRWWDRGNHGYTF
TRBJ1-1 - TRBV30 - TGTGCCTACCGAAAGGGGGACATTTTAGGCACTGAAGCTTTCTTT CAYRKGDILGTEAFF
TRBJ1-3 TRBD1 TRBV30 - TGTGCCTGGAGTCGAGTAGGCAGGGGGCCTTCTGGAAACACCATATATTTT CAWSRVGRGPSGNTIYF
TRBJ2-5 - TRBV27 - TGTGCCAGCAGTCCCACTAGCTCACGAGGGGCCCAGTACTTC CASSPTSSRGAQYF
TRBJ1-5 TRBD1 TRBV11-2 - TGTGCCAGCAGCCCTGACAGGGATCGGCCCCAGCATTTT CASSPDRDRPQHF
TRBJ1-1 - TRBV10-3 - TGTGCCATCATGAACGGGTACACTGAAGCTTTCTTT CAIMNGYTEAFF
TRBJ2-1 - TRBV5-4 - TGTGCCAGCAGCTCCGGGGGACCCTCCTACAATGAGCAGTTCTTC CASSSGGPSYNEQFF
TRBJ2-7 TRBD1 TRBV7-2 - TGTGCCAGCAGCTTAGACAGGGGGCAATACGAGCAGTACTTC CASSLDRGQYEQYF
TRBJ2-1 TRBD2 TRBV5-4 - TGTGCCAGCAGCTTGGTGTGGACTAGCGGGAGTGGGGAGCAGTTCTTC CASSLVWTSGSGEQFF
TRBJ1-2 - TRBV6-1 - TGTGCCAGCAGTGAAACGGGATTTGCGAGTGGCTACACCTTC CASSETGFASGYTF
TRBJ2-1 - TRBV18 - TGTGCCAGCTCACCACCGGGGGCGGCGAGGGAGCAGTTCTTC CASSPPGAAREQFF
TRBJ2-1 - TRBV24-1 - TGTGCCACCAGGGGGACCGGGAGTAGTTCACATGAGCAGTTCTTC CATRGTGSSSHEQFF
TRBJ2-3 TRBD2 TRBV30 - TGTGCCTGGAGTGTACTTGTAGGTAGCGGGAGGTTTCAGGCAGATACGCAGTATTTT CAWSVLVGSGRFQADTQYF
TRBJ1-2 - TRBV28 - TGTGCCAGCAGCCTTGGGACTAGGAGCTATGGCTACACCTTC CASSLGTRSYGYTF